Included here is one T cell receptor (beta chain) sequence, with context. Its antigen is as yet unknown. The sample originates from a study of cytomegalovirus exposure and HLA in healthy donors. The donors (healthy individuals) were bone marrow donors. Whole-study findings and limits: Later on, a genetic analysis was performed. It linked a missense variant in DCLRE1C with V- and J-gene trimming of TCR beta. Later analysis placed DRB1 highest and HLA-C lowest in TCR association rates, which differed by HLA locus.

Primers included in the PCR were 60 Vbeta and 13 Jbeta primers. The repertoire was sequenced with immunoSEQ multiplex PCR; TCRdb's copy has only in-frame clones and lacks some. With some 130,000 clones in the sample, the ten largest clones hold about 1.8%. Germline V gene data show CDR1 as LNHDA and CDR2 as SQIVND (reference sequence). CDR3 size: 15 residues. Trimming removed 4 bases from V and 3 bases from J; junction bases left unmatched: 4. Material: PBMCs. This rearrangement joins TRBV19 to TRBJ2-1; 9 positions match TRBD1. The source is a young man in good health and CMV-seronegative. The CDR3 reads CASSTTGQGYNEQFF. The CDR3, as DNA: TGTGCCAGTAGTACCACGGGACAGGGCTACAATGAGCAGTTCTTC.